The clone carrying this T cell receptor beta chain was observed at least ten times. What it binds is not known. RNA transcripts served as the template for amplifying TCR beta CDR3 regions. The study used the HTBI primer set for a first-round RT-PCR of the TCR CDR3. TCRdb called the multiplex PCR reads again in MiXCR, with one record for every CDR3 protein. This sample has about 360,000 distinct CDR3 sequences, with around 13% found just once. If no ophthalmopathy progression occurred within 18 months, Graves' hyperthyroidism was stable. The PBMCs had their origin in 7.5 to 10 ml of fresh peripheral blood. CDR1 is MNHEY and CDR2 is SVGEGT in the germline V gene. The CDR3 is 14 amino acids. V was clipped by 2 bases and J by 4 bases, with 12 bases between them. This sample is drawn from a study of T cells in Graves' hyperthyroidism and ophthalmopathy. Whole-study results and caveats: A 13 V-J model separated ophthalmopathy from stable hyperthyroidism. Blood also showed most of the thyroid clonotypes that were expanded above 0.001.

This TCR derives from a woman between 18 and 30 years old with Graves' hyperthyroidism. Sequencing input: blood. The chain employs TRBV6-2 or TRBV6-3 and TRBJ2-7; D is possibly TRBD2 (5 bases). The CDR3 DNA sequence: TGTGCCAGCAGTTACAGTACGGGGAAGTACGAGCAGTACTTC. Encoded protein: CASSYSTGKYEQYF.